Shown below are 15 T cell receptor beta chains from a single sample sequenced in a study of blood T cell repertoires in COVID-19. Clones were sequenced by immunoSEQ multiplex PCR, and TCRdb holds only the in-frame ones, with some missing. The sample shows more than 95,000 clones, more than 75% of them seen only once. The sample taken for sequencing was peripheral blood. The receptors originated from a human donor in a cohort sampled during active COVID-19.

The chain has TRBV5-6 and TRBJ2-7; D is possibly TRBD1 (5 bases). The CDR3 runs to 13 residues. CDR1 and CDR2 from the germline V gene are SGHDT and YYEEEE. V lost 0 bases to trimming and J lost 3 bases, with 7 bases between them. The CDR3 region has the DNA TGTGCCAGCAGCTTGGGACAGTTCTACGAGCAGTACTTC. This codes for CASSLGQFYEQYF.

The chain has TRBV14 and TRBJ1-1; TRBD1 might be the D (6 bases). V shed 2 bases and J shed 1 base, with 14 bases lying between them. CDR3 size: 16 residues. CDR1 SGHDN and CDR2 FVKESK come from the germline V gene. CDR3: CASSQRLQQGNTEAFF. The CDR3 nucleotides read TGTGCCAGCAGCCAAAGGCTGCAACAGGGGAACACTGAAGCTTTCTTT. Full variable domain (outside the CDR3, taken from reference TRBV14 and TRBJ1-1): EAGVTQFPSHSVIEKGQTVTLRCDPISGHDNLYWYRRVMGKEIKFLLHFVKESKQDESGMPNNRFLAERTGGTYSTLKVQPAELEDSGVYFCASSQRLQQGNTEAFFGQGTRLTVV.

This clone was detected once. This chain joins TRBV2 and TRBJ1-1; TRBD1 matches at 8 bases. This CDR3 is built from 13 residues. Germline CDR1 reads SNHLY; CDR2 reads FYNNEI. Trimming took 8 bases from V and 1 from J; bases not matched to a gene: 3. In nucleotides, the CDR3 is TGTGCCAGCGGGGGACAGGAGAACACTGAAGCTTTCTTT. This encodes CASGGQENTEAFF.

The rearrangement uses TRBV19 and TRBJ1-2, with 7 positions matching TRBD1. The length of the CDR3 is 13 residues. CDR1 is LNHDA and CDR2 is SQIVND in the germline V gene (reference sequence). V was clipped by 3 bases and J by 8 bases; unmatched bases: 6. The CDR3 reads CASSIIGGKGYTF. The CDR3 coding sequence is TGTGCCAGTAGTATCATAGGGGGCAAGGGCTACACCTTC.

This chain joins TRBV11-3 and TRBJ1-1; 8 positions match TRBD1. The V gene end was trimmed by 0 bases and the J gene end by 3 bases; junction bases not matched to a gene: 12. Per germline, CDR1 SGHNT and CDR2 YENEEA. The length of the CDR3 is 18 residues. The CDR3 loop reads CASSLDHRGALTDTEAFF. CDR3 sequence (DNA): TGTGCCAGCAGCTTAGACCACAGGGGGGCCCTAACGGACACTGAAGCTTTCTTT. Using reference TRBV11-3 and TRBJ1-1 for the parts outside the CDR3, the full variable domain is EAGVVQSPRYKIIEKKQPVAFWCNPISGHNTLYWYLQNLGQGPELLIRYENEEAVDDSQLPKDRFSAERLKGVDSTLKIQPAELGDSAVYLCASSLDHRGALTDTEAFFGQGTRLTVV.

The rearrangement links TRBV7-2 to TRBJ1-5; TRBD1 might be the D (6 bases). Deletions cut 5 bases from V and 5 bases from J, with 13 bases between. There are 14 residues in the CDR3. Germline V lookup: CDR1 SGHTA, CDR2 FQGNSA. The CDR3, as DNA: TGTGCCAGCAGCAGAGGACAGACTGATCAGCCCCAGCATTTT. Its protein product is CASSRGQTDQPQHF.

The chain is built from TRBV28 and TRBJ1-2; TRBD1 matches at 9 bases. With V trimmed by 7 bases and J by 8 bases, 11 bases remained unmatched. Germline CDR1 reads MDHEN; CDR2 reads SYDVKM. The CDR3 length is 14 residues. The CDR3 DNA is TGTGCCAGCACCCTATTACAGGGGGCGGGCGGCTACACCTTC. This encodes CASTLLQGAGGYTF.

J is TRBJ1-1 and V is TRBV9; possible D gene TRBD1, 5 bases. Germline lookup yields CDR1 SGDLS and CDR2 YYNGEE. Trimming stripped 0 bases from V and 4 bases from J, with 16 bases between. The CDR3 has 16 amino acids. The CDR3 sequence is CASSVDPGGAGTEAFF. In DNA, the CDR3 is TGTGCCAGCAGCGTAGATCCTGGAGGGGCGGGCACTGAAGCTTTCTTT.

Here the CDR3 reads CASSSTGGFTDTQYF. The CDR3 bases are TGTGCCAGCAGCAGTACGGGGGGATTCACAGATACGCAGTATTTT. The chain has TRBV2 and TRBJ2-3, with 7 bases that match TRBD2. The V gene's germline CDR1 is SNHLY and CDR2 FYNNEI. The trim removed 6 bases at V and 2 bases at J, leaving 8 bases unmatched. The CDR3 runs 15 residues.

V usage is TRBV6-2 or TRBV6-3 and J usage is TRBJ1-2; possibly TRBD1 for D (6 bases). The CDR3 loop spans 13 amino acids. The germline V gene has CDR1 MNHEY and CDR2 SVGEGT. The V gene lost 5 bases and the J gene lost 4 bases, with 11 bases spanning the gap. CDR3 sequence: CASSRADSYGYTF. The CDR3 DNA is TGTGCCAGCAGTCGGGCGGACAGCTATGGCTACACCTTC.

The rearrangement uses TRBV7-3 and TRBJ2-5; unclear D gene. Trimming shortened V by 6 bases and J by 3 bases, and 8 bases separated the two germline ends. CDR1 SGHTA and CDR2 FQGTGA come from the germline V gene. The CDR3 runs 12 residues. CDR3: CASSNTEETQYF. In DNA form, the CDR3 reads TGTGCCAGCAGTAACACCGAAGAGACCCAGTACTTC.

The chain couples TRBV5-1 to TRBJ2-5; 7 bases match TRBD1. Germline V gives CDR1 SGHRS, CDR2 YFSETQ. The CDR3 length is 13 residues. The V gene end was trimmed by 5 bases and the J gene end by 2 bases; junction bases not matched to a gene: 3. CDR3 in amino acids: CASRGTAQETQYF. Written as DNA, the CDR3 is TGCGCCAGCAGGGGGACAGCTCAAGAGACCCAGTACTTC.

This clone was seen a single time. This chain joins TRBV6-5 and TRBJ1-5; tentatively, D is TRBD1 (6 bases). V was shortened by 6 bases and J by 0 bases, with 9 bases between the two germline ends. CDR1 is MNHEY, CDR2 SVGAGI, per germline. This CDR3 has 14 amino acids. The DNA for the CDR3 is TGTGCCAGCAGGGAGGACAGTAGCAATCAGCCCCAGCATTTT. This sequence encodes CASREDSSNQPQHF.

Concerning this clone itself: A junction end diverges from the germline sequence, so it may reflect a read error. This chain joins TRBV6-1 and TRBJ1-2, with D perhaps TRBD1 (6 bases). CDR1 is MNHNS, CDR2 SASEGT, per germline. CDR3 length equals 14 residues. The CDR3 DNA reads TGTGCCAGCCGTGATGCAGGGGCGCGCTATGGCTACACCTTC. Translation: CASRDAGARYGYTF.

This rearrangement joins TRBV9 to TRBJ2-7; no clear D gene. Germline lookup yields CDR1 SGDLS and CDR2 YYNGEE. V was shortened by 4 bases and J by 1 base, with 12 bases between the two germline ends. The CDR3 runs 14 residues. The DNA of the CDR3 is TGTGCCAGCAGCCCGAGCCCGAATTCCTACGAGCAGTACTTC. Amino acids: CASSPSPNSYEQYF.